The rows below give T cell receptor beta chains drawn from one sample of a study of CD8 T cells in Susac syndrome. TCRdb fed the immunoSEQ multiplex PCR reads into MiXCR, producing one record per CDR3 protein. The repertoire includes hundreds of thousands of distinct CDR3 sequences, 90% to 96% of them detected once, and less than 0.11% sits in the top ten. Sequenced input: CD4+ T cells from PBMCs. The receptors derive from a human donor with Susac syndrome. Each CDR3 is given with its conserved first and last residue. Each record gives: J gene, V gene, D gene, clone size, CDR3 length, CDR3 protein, CDR3 DNA. A D gene is named only where the DNA matches it firmly. Size is omitted from some rows. Given values are once, few, many or a class for expanded clones.

j_call: TRBJ2-3; v_call: TRBV12-3/TRBV12-4; d_call: TRBD1; clone_size: NA; cdr3_length: 15; cdr3_aa: CASSSAGDRGDTQYF; cdr3_nt: TGTGCCAGCAGTTCTGCGGGGGACAGGGGAGATACGCAGTATTTT
j_call: TRBJ1-1; v_call: TRBV30; d_call: NA; clone_size: once; cdr3_length: 10; cdr3_aa: CAWSVPGAFF; cdr3_nt: TGTGCCTGGAGTGTACCTGGAGCTTTCTTT
j_call: TRBJ2-7; v_call: TRBV29-1; d_call: NA; clone_size: NA; cdr3_length: 9; cdr3_aa: CSVVYEQYF; cdr3_nt: TGCAGCGTTGTCTACGAGCAGTACTTC
j_call: TRBJ2-1; v_call: TRBV7-2; d_call: TRBD1; clone_size: NA; cdr3_length: 17; cdr3_aa: CASSLVGTGFSYNEQFF; cdr3_nt: TGTGCCAGCAGCTTAGTCGGGACAGGGTTTTCCTACAATGAGCAGTTCTTC
j_call: TRBJ2-7; v_call: TRBV12-3/TRBV12-4; d_call: TRBD1; clone_size: NA; cdr3_length: 13; cdr3_aa: CASTETGFYEQYF; cdr3_nt: TGTGCCAGCACCGAGACAGGGTTCTACGAGCAGTACTTC
j_call: TRBJ1-2; v_call: TRBV29-1; d_call: NA; clone_size: NA; cdr3_length: 12; cdr3_aa: CSVDVGGYGYTF; cdr3_nt: TGCAGCGTTGATGTGGGAGGCTATGGCTACACCTTC
j_call: TRBJ2-1; v_call: TRBV28; d_call: TRBD2; clone_size: NA; cdr3_length: 13; cdr3_aa: CASRTSGRGEQFF; cdr3_nt: TGTGCCAGCCGGACTAGCGGGAGAGGAGAGCAGTTCTTC
j_call: TRBJ2-1; v_call: TRBV3-1; d_call: NA; clone_size: once; cdr3_length: 14; cdr3_aa: CASSPPTRLNEQFF; cdr3_nt: TGTGCCAGCAGTCCACCGACTAGGCTGAATGAGCAGTTCTTC
j_call: TRBJ2-5; v_call: TRBV10-3; d_call: TRBD2; clone_size: NA; cdr3_length: 12; cdr3_aa: CAIRDYQETQYF; cdr3_nt: TGTGCCATCCGGGACTATCAAGAGACCCAGTACTTC
j_call: TRBJ2-3; v_call: TRBV3-1; d_call: TRBD2; clone_size: NA; cdr3_length: 16; cdr3_aa: CASSQGAGGRTDTQYF; cdr3_nt: TGTGCCAGCAGCCAAGGAGCGGGAGGCCGGACAGATACGCAGTATTTT
j_call: TRBJ2-5; v_call: TRBV25-1; d_call: TRBD2; clone_size: NA; cdr3_length: 20; cdr3_aa: CASSSAWYQGASGRGETQYF; cdr3_nt: TGTGCCAGCAGCAGCGCCTGGTACCAGGGTGCTAGCGGGAGAGGTGAGACCCAGTACTTC
j_call: TRBJ1-2; v_call: TRBV7-9; d_call: NA; clone_size: NA; cdr3_length: 14; cdr3_aa: CASSYVTGLVGYTF; cdr3_nt: TGTGCCAGCAGCTACGTGACAGGACTAGTTGGCTACACCTTC
j_call: TRBJ2-7; v_call: TRBV29-1; d_call: TRBD2; clone_size: NA; cdr3_length: 13; cdr3_aa: CSVGREDYYEQYF; cdr3_nt: TGCAGCGTTGGGCGGGAGGACTACTACGAGCAGTACTTC
j_call: TRBJ1-2; v_call: TRBV19; d_call: NA; clone_size: NA; cdr3_length: 14; cdr3_aa: CASNFAGGINGYTF; cdr3_nt: TGTGCCAGTAATTTCGCGGGGGGAATCAATGGCTACACCTTC
j_call: TRBJ1-2; v_call: TRBV9; d_call: NA; clone_size: NA; cdr3_length: 15; cdr3_aa: CASSPRWGRNYGYTF; cdr3_nt: TGTGCCAGCAGCCCCCGTTGGGGGAGAAACTATGGCTACACCTTC
j_call: TRBJ2-5; v_call: TRBV25-1; d_call: NA; clone_size: NA; cdr3_length: 15; cdr3_aa: CASSEYIQGRETQYF; cdr3_nt: TGTGCCAGCAGTGAATATATACAGGGTCGAGAGACCCAGTACTTC
j_call: TRBJ2-1; v_call: TRBV9; d_call: TRBD2; clone_size: once; cdr3_length: 15; cdr3_aa: CASSVVAGNYNEQFF; cdr3_nt: TGTGCCAGCAGCGTAGTAGCGGGGAACTACAATGAGCAGTTCTTC
j_call: TRBJ1-1; v_call: TRBV12-3/TRBV12-4; d_call: NA; clone_size: NA; cdr3_length: 15; cdr3_aa: CASSLGGAAPTEAFF; cdr3_nt: TGTGCCAGCAGTTTAGGAGGGGCCGCTCCCACTGAAGCTTTCTTT
j_call: TRBJ1-2; v_call: TRBV24-1; d_call: NA; clone_size: NA; cdr3_length: 13; cdr3_aa: CATSDLAGKGYTF; cdr3_nt: TGTGCCACCAGTGACTTGGCAGGAAAAGGCTACACCTTC
j_call: TRBJ1-1; v_call: TRBV19; d_call: NA; clone_size: NA; cdr3_length: 16; cdr3_aa: CASSIPLQGRVTEAFF; cdr3_nt: TGTGCCAGTAGTATCCCCCTACAGGGAAGAGTGACTGAAGCTTTCTTT
j_call: TRBJ2-5; v_call: TRBV4-2; d_call: NA; clone_size: NA; cdr3_length: 14; cdr3_aa: CASSPAGFQETQYF; cdr3_nt: TGTGCCAGCAGCCCTGCTGGGTTCCAAGAGACCCAGTACTTC
j_call: TRBJ2-1; v_call: TRBV20-1; d_call: NA; clone_size: NA; cdr3_length: 13; cdr3_aa: CSAPGRSDNEQFF; cdr3_nt: TGCAGTGCACCCGGGAGATCCGACAATGAGCAGTTCTTC
j_call: TRBJ2-6; v_call: TRBV5-1; d_call: NA; clone_size: NA; cdr3_length: 15; cdr3_aa: CASSLAAPGANVLTF; cdr3_nt: TGCGCCAGCAGCTTGGCCGCTCCTGGGGCCAACGTCCTGACTTTC
j_call: TRBJ2-7; v_call: TRBV29-1; d_call: NA; clone_size: NA; cdr3_length: 11; cdr3_aa: CSVAASDEQYF; cdr3_nt: TGCAGCGTTGCTGCTAGCGATGAGCAGTACTTC
j_call: TRBJ2-7; v_call: TRBV28; d_call: TRBD1; clone_size: NA; cdr3_length: 15; cdr3_aa: CASSSAGTGSYEQYF; cdr3_nt: TGTGCCAGCAGTTCCGCCGGGACAGGGTCCTACGAGCAGTACTTC
j_call: TRBJ1-2; v_call: TRBV11-2; d_call: NA; clone_size: NA; cdr3_length: 12; cdr3_aa: CASSLVHGRGTF; cdr3_nt: TGTGCCAGCAGCTTAGTTCACGGGAGGGGAACCTTC
j_call: TRBJ2-7; v_call: TRBV20-1; d_call: NA; clone_size: NA; cdr3_length: 17; cdr3_aa: CSARDLVRPGSELEQYF; cdr3_nt: TGCAGTGCTAGAGATCTCGTCCGACCGGGTTCAGAACTCGAGCAGTACTTC
j_call: TRBJ2-1; v_call: TRBV19; d_call: NA; clone_size: NA; cdr3_length: 15; cdr3_aa: CANEHPGLPIGEQFF; cdr3_nt: TGTGCCAATGAGCATCCGGGACTTCCCATTGGTGAGCAGTTCTTC
j_call: TRBJ2-3; v_call: TRBV7-3; d_call: TRBD2; clone_size: NA; cdr3_length: 17; cdr3_aa: CASSSPDSGSFTDTQYF; cdr3_nt: TGTGCCAGCAGCTCTCCAGATAGCGGGAGCTTTACAGATACGCAGTATTTT
j_call: TRBJ2-1; v_call: TRBV4-1; d_call: NA; clone_size: NA; cdr3_length: 15; cdr3_aa: CASSQDRGTYNEQFF; cdr3_nt: TGCGCCAGCAGCCAAGACCGGGGAACCTACAATGAGCAGTTCTTC
j_call: TRBJ2-4; v_call: TRBV24-1; d_call: TRBD2; clone_size: once; cdr3_length: 15; cdr3_aa: CATGAGGGFRNIQYF; cdr3_nt: TGTGCCACCGGGGCGGGGGGTGGATTTAGGAACATTCAGTACTTC
j_call: TRBJ2-4; v_call: TRBV25-1; d_call: NA; clone_size: NA; cdr3_length: 11; cdr3_aa: CASSGISIQYF; cdr3_nt: TGTGCCAGCAGTGGGATAAGCATTCAGTACTTC
j_call: TRBJ1-1; v_call: TRBV2; d_call: NA; clone_size: NA; cdr3_length: 13; cdr3_aa: CASSTLGATEAFF; cdr3_nt: TGTGCCAGCAGTACCCTGGGGGCCACTGAAGCTTTCTTT
j_call: TRBJ1-5; v_call: TRBV30; d_call: NA; clone_size: NA; cdr3_length: 13; cdr3_aa: CAWSGGARQPQHF; cdr3_nt: TGTGCCTGGTCCGGGGGGGCCCGCCAGCCCCAGCATTTT
j_call: TRBJ2-5; v_call: TRBV20-1; d_call: NA; clone_size: NA; cdr3_length: 14; cdr3_aa: CSARDPRVGETQYF; cdr3_nt: TGCAGTGCTAGAGATCCCAGGGTGGGGGAGACCCAGTACTTC
j_call: TRBJ1-5; v_call: TRBV29-1; d_call: TRBD1; clone_size: once; cdr3_length: 14; cdr3_aa: CSVVWDSSNQPQHF; cdr3_nt: TGCAGCGTTGTGTGGGACAGTTCAAATCAGCCCCAGCATTTT